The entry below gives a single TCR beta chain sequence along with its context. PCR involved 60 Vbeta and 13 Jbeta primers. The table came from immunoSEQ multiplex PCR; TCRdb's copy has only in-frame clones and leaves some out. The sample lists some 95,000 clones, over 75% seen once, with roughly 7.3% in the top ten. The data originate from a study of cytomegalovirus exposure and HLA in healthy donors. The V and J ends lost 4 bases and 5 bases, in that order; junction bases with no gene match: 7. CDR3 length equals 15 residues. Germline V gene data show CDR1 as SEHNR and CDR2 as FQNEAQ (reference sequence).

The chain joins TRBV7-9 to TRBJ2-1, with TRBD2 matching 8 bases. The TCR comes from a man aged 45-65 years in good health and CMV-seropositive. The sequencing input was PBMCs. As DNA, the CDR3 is TGTGCCAGCAGCTCCCCGGGACTAGAGAACAATGAGCAGTTCTTC. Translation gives CASSSPGLENNEQFF. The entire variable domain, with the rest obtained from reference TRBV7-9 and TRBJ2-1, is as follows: DTGVSQNPRHKITKRGQNVTFRCDPISEHNRLYWYRQTLGQGPEFLTYFQNEAQLEKSRLLSDRFSAERPKGSFSTLEIQRTEQGDSAMYLCASSSPGLENNEQFFGPGTRLTVL.